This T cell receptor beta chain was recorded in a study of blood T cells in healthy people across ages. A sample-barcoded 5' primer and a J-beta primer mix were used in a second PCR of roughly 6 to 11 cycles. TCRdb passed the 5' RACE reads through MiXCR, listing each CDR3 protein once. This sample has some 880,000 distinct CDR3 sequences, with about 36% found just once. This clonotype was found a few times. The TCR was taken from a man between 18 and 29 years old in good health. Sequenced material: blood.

CDR3 sequence: CASSDRSNTGELFF. For the CDR3, the DNA is TGCGCCAGCAGCGACAGGTCAAACACCGGGGAGCTGTTTTTT. The chain combines TRBV5-1 with TRBJ2-2; a possible D gene is TRBD1 (6 bases). The CDR3 runs 14 residues. Germline loops: CDR1 SGHRS, CDR2 YFSETQ. With 4 bases removed from V and 2 bases from J, the gap between germline ends came to 9 bases.